The 21 T cell receptor beta chains below all came from one sample that was sequenced in a study of CD8+CD57+ T cells in acquired aplastic anemia. TCR beta VDJ and CDR3 profiles were obtained from a genomic DNA template. TCRdb used MiXCR to reprocess the reads, holding one entry per CDR3 protein. Of around 430,000 distinct CDR3 sequences in the sample, around 30% were seen once. The authors sequenced patients whose flow cytometry had shown CD8+CD57+ cell expansion. The sample was sorted CD4+, CD8+, or CD8+CD57+ T cells (not recorded which) from PBMCs. These receptor sequences come from a human donor with aplastic anemia.

This chain links TRBV2 with TRBJ1-2; D possibly corresponds to TRBD1 (6 bases). The CDR3 sequence is 14 residues long. Trimming shortened V by 5 bases and J by 4 bases, and 14 bases separated the two germline ends. Germline V gene lookup returns CDR1 SNHLY and CDR2 FYNNEI. CDR3 sequence (DNA): TGTGCCAGCAGTTACCTACAGGGCGGCTATGGCTACACCTTC. Translation gives CASSYLQGGYGYTF.

The rearrangement uses TRBV5-1 and TRBJ2-3; a weak D match, TRBD1 (5 bases). This CDR3 region has 14 residues. CDR1 is SGHRS, CDR2 YFSETQ, per germline. Trimming took off 4 bases at V and 0 bases at J, with 9 bases between the two ends. The CDR3 reads CASSDPGSTDTQYF. The CDR3 region has the DNA TGCGCCAGCAGCGACCCAGGGAGCACAGATACGCAGTATTTT.

This clonotype was detected a few times. V and J are TRBV7-3 and TRBJ2-1, with 10 positions matching TRBD2. In germline, CDR1 is SGHTA, CDR2 FQGTGA. There are 15 residues in the CDR3. V was clipped by 5 bases and J by 5 bases; unmatched bases: 6. The CDR3 loop reads CASSPRGLADNEQFF. For the CDR3, the DNA is TGTGCCAGCAGCCCGAGAGGACTAGCGGACAATGAGCAGTTCTTC.

This clonotype was detected a few times. V gene TRBV19 combines with J gene TRBJ2-1, with 8 bases aligning to TRBD2. The CDR3 runs 15 residues. Per the germline V gene, CDR1 is LNHDA and CDR2 is SQIVND (reference sequence). V trimming: 6 bases; J trimming: 4 bases; junction bases outside the gene matches: 8. CDR3 loop: CASSRSPSGYNEQFF. The DNA of the CDR3 is TGTGCCAGTAGCCGATCGCCTAGCGGGTACAATGAGCAGTTCTTC.

Comments on this clonotype: This may come from a read error, since a much larger clone is one base off. V usage is TRBV10-3 and J usage is TRBJ1-1; unclear D gene. Germline values: CDR1 ENHRY, CDR2 SYGVKD. V lost 3 bases, J lost 3 bases, and 8 bases lay in between. The CDR3 extends over 13 amino acids. The CDR3 region is CAISDRQDTEAFF. Here the CDR3 DNA reads TGTGCCATCAGTGATCGGCAGGACACTGAAGCTTTCTTT.

This clonotype was observed once. The V and J genes are TRBV29-1 and TRBJ1-1, with TRBD1 as a possible D gene (5 bases). Germline V lookup: CDR1 SQVTM, CDR2 ANQGSEA. This CDR3 contains 13 residues. With 4 bases removed from V and 4 bases from J, the gap between germline ends came to 13 bases. The CDR3 region has the DNA TGCAGCGTTGGGGTTCAGGGTAGCACTGAAGCTTTCTTT. Amino acids: CSVGVQGSTEAFF.

The genes are TRBV5-1 and TRBJ2-1; D may correspond to TRBD1 or TRBD2 (5 bases each). Per germline, CDR1 SGHRS and CDR2 YFSETQ. This CDR3 is 14 amino acids long. Trimming removed 9 bases from V and 2 bases from J, with 15 bases in between. The CDR3 region has the DNA TGCGCCACCGCCGGTGGGACCGCCTACAATGAGCAGTTCTTC. Its protein is CATAGGTAYNEQFF.

This clonotype was observed a handful of times. V usage is TRBV20-1 and J usage is TRBJ2-7; 9 bases align to TRBD1. The CDR3 is made up of 13 amino acids. Germline lookup yields CDR1 DFQATT and CDR2 SNEGSKA (reference sequence). Trimming removed 1 base from V and 5 bases from J; junction bases left unmatched: 3. The CDR3 loop is CSARVTGGNEQYF. The DNA of the CDR3 is TGCAGTGCTAGAGTTACAGGGGGCAACGAGCAGTACTTC.

The chain carries TRBV12-3 or TRBV12-4 and TRBJ1-6; possible D gene TRBD1, 6 bases. Trimming removed 3 bases at V and 0 bases at J, with 12 bases between. The CDR3 totals 17 residues. CDR3 residues: CASSLGAGSSYNSPLHF. The CDR3 DNA reads TGTGCCAGCAGTTTGGGGGCCGGTAGCTCCTATAATTCACCCCTCCACTTT.

The chain links TRBV24-1 to TRBJ2-7; TRBD2 might be the D (6 bases). This CDR3 has 15 amino acids. Looked up from germline, CDR1 is KGHDR and CDR2 is SFDVKD. Trimming took 7 bases from V and 5 from J, leaving 20 bases between them. This CDR3 is CATRKKRGWRNEQYF. DNA of the CDR3: TGTGCCACCAGGAAGAAACGGGGGTGGCGGAACGAGCAGTACTTC.

The rearrangement uses TRBV7-3 and TRBJ2-1; TRBD1 is a possible D gene (6 bases). The CDR3 length is 16 residues. The germline CDR1 and CDR2 sequences are SGHTA and FQGTGA. V shed 0 bases and J shed 4 bases, with 13 bases lying between them. The CDR3 is CASSLTGSGTYNEQFF. CDR3 sequence (DNA): TGTGCCAGCAGCTTAACGGGATCCGGGACATACAATGAGCAGTTCTTC.

The chain is built from TRBV30 and TRBJ1-6; D gene ambiguous. Germline assignment: CDR1 GTSNPN and CDR2 SVGIG (reference sequence). There are 12 residues in the CDR3. V shed 5 bases and J shed 5 bases, with 7 bases lying between them. The CDR3 DNA reads as TGTGCCTGGGGACGTGATAATTCACCCCTCCACTTT. It translates to CAWGRDNSPLHF.

The gene calls are TRBV5-5 and TRBJ1-1, with 10 bases identical to TRBD1. Germline lookup yields CDR1 SGHKS and CDR2 YYEKEE (reference sequence). The CDR3 loop spans 15 amino acids. Trimming took 2 bases from V and 3 from J; bases not matched to a gene: 4. In DNA, the CDR3 is TGTGCCAGCAGCTTTTCCGGGACAGGGGACACTGAAGCTTTCTTT. Encoded protein: CASSFSGTGDTEAFF.

The chain is built from TRBV15 and TRBJ1-5; a weak D match, TRBD1 (5 bases). There are 14 residues in the CDR3. Germline loops: CDR1 LNHNV, CDR2 YYDKDF (reference sequence). Trimming left V 3 bases short and J 11 bases short, with 17 bases between. Here the CDR3 DNA reads TGTGCCACCAGCAGCGTCGGCAGGGCCGAGACCCAGCATTTT. Amino acids: CATSSVGRAETQHF.

This clonotype showed up just a few times. The junction departs from germline at one end; a sequencing error may be responsible. The chain carries TRBV7-7 and TRBJ2-5; 11 bases map to TRBD2. The CDR3 spans 15 residues. CDR1 is SSHAT and CDR2 is FNYEAQ in the germline V gene (reference sequence). The CDR3 DNA is TGTGCTAGCAGCCCAATAGCGGGGGGGGTAGAGACCCAGTACTTC. It encodes CASSPIAGGVETQYF.

The chain employs TRBV9 and TRBJ2-4; no definite D call. Germline CDR1 is SGDLS and CDR2 is YYNGEE. The CDR3 loop spans 14 amino acids. Trimming cost V 5 bases and J 5 bases, with 14 bases left between them. CDR3 nucleotides: TGTGCCAGCAGTGAAGCCCTGGTAGAAAACATTCAGTACTTC. It codes for CASSEALVENIQYF.

The chain combines TRBV6-1 with TRBJ2-7, with 7 bases that match TRBD2. The CDR3 sequence is 17 residues long. CDR1 and CDR2 (germline): MNHNS, SASEGT. V was pared by 3 bases and J by 2 bases, with 13 bases of the junction left unmatched. The CDR3 DNA is TGTGCCAGCAGTGATTGGATATTAGCGGGCTTAACCTACGAGCAGTACTTC. It translates to CASSDWILAGLTYEQYF.

The chain joins TRBV20-1 to TRBJ2-3; D could derive from TRBD1 or TRBD2 (5 bases each). The CDR3 is 15 residues long. Germline CDR1 and CDR2: DFQATT and SNEGSKA (reference sequence). The V gene lost 1 base and the J gene lost 3 bases, with 14 bases spanning the gap. The CDR3 here is CSARGGWGFTDTQYF. CDR3 nucleotides: TGCAGTGCTAGAGGGGGCTGGGGGTTTACAGATACGCAGTATTTT.

The chain combines TRBV5-1 with TRBJ2-3; perhaps TRBD2 as D (5 bases). Germline assignment: CDR1 SGHRS and CDR2 YFSETQ. The CDR3 is 13 residues long. Deletions cut 2 bases from V and 7 bases from J, with 11 bases between. Here the CDR3 DNA reads TGCGCCAGCAGCTTCGAACCGGGATATACGCAGTATTTT. It specifies CASSFEPGYTQYF. The whole variable domain, filled in from reference TRBV5-1 and TRBJ2-3, reads KAGVTQTPRYLIKTRGQQVTLSCSPISGHRSVSWYQQTPGQGLQFLFEYFSETQRNKGNFPGRFSGRQFSNSRSEMNVSTLELGDSALYLCASSFEPGYTQYFGPGTRLTVL.

V usage is TRBV2 and J usage is TRBJ2-1; weak D call: TRBD2 (7 bases). CDR1 is SNHLY and CDR2 is FYNNEI in the germline V gene. The germline V and J ends were trimmed by 6 bases and 4 bases, with 19 bases remaining between them. CDR3 length equals 16 residues. CDR3 amino acids: CASSPMGGGAYNEQFF. CDR3 DNA: TGTGCCAGCAGCCCCATGGGAGGGGGGGCTTACAATGAGCAGTTCTTC.

This clonotype appeared many times. The chain recombines TRBV6-4 with TRBJ1-5, with D unresolved. Trimming removed 4 bases at V and 7 bases at J, with 8 bases between. Germline loops: CDR1 MRHNA, CDR2 SNTAGT. The CDR3 contains 12 residues. CDR3: CASSGLEQPQHF. The DNA for the CDR3 is TGTGCCAGCAGTGGGCTCGAACAGCCCCAGCATTTT.